These 11 T cell receptor beta chains came from one sample sequenced in a study of breast tumors, draining lymph nodes, adjacent tissues. From the multiplex PCR reads, TCRdb called clonotypes with MiXCR, one entry per CDR3 protein. The data hold more than 30,000 distinct CDR3 sequences, with approximately 57% observed a single time. Sequencing was carried out using breast tumor tissue. The receptors were gathered from a female donor with breast cancer. Some clones in this sample may be carry-over from other donors' samples.

This clonotype was recorded many times. This chain joins TRBV28 and TRBJ2-1; 10 bases fit TRBD2. The germline CDR1 and CDR2 sequences are MDHEN and SYDVKM. Trimming took 3 bases from V and 4 from J; bases not matched to a gene: 3. The CDR3 is 15 amino acids. CDR3 in DNA: TGTGCCAGCAGTTTGACTAGCGGGCTATACAATGAGCAGTTCTTC. Amino acids: CASSLTSGLYNEQFF. Full variable domain (remainder filled in from reference TRBV28 and TRBJ2-1): DVKVTQSSRYLVKRTGEKVFLECVQDMDHENMFWYRQDPGLGLRLIYFSYDVKMKEKGDIPEGYSVSREKKERFSLILESASTNQTSMYLCASSLTSGLYNEQFFGPGTRLTVL.

V is TRBV5-6 and J is TRBJ1-2; D gene uncertain. From germline, CDR1 is SGHDT and CDR2 YYEEEE. V lost 3 bases to trimming and J lost 5 bases, with 11 bases between them. This CDR3 comprises 13 residues. The CDR3 DNA reads TGTGCCAGCAGCTCGACATCTAGTTATGGCTACACCTTC. This codes for CASSSTSSYGYTF.

The chain has TRBV20-1 and TRBJ2-5; 7 bases are shared with TRBD1. This CDR3 contains 14 residues. With V trimmed by 4 bases and J by 4 bases, 9 bases remained unmatched. Germline values: CDR1 DFQATT, CDR2 SNEGSKA (reference sequence). In DNA, the CDR3 is TGCAGTGCTACCAGACAGGGAGTGCGAGAGACCCAGTACTTC. Its translation is CSATRQGVRETQYF.

The chain uses TRBV11-3 and TRBJ1-6, with D unresolved. The CDR3 loop spans 12 amino acids. CDR1 is SGHNT, CDR2 YENEEA, per germline. V was clipped by 4 bases and J by 13 bases, with 11 bases between them. CDR3 in amino acids: CASSWFRSPLHF. The CDR3 region has the DNA TGTGCCAGCAGCTGGTTTAGGTCCCCCCTCCACTTT.

This clonotype was detected ten times or more. The chain combines TRBV27 with TRBJ1-5, with D perhaps matching TRBD1 (6 bases). The CDR3 consists of 14 residues. From germline, CDR1 is MNHEY and CDR2 SMNVEV (reference sequence). V was trimmed by 3 bases and J by 6 bases, leaving 12 bases between them. The CDR3 reads CASSLGQGSQPQHF. The CDR3 DNA follows: TGTGCCAGCAGTTTGGGTCAGGGGTCTCAGCCCCAGCATTTT.

V gene TRBV29-1 combines with J gene TRBJ2-3; no definite D call. Germline V CDR1 and CDR2: SQVTM, ANQGSEA. The CDR3 is 8 residues long. Trimming shortened V by 7 bases and J by 5 bases, and 1 base separated the two germline ends. This chain's CDR3 is CSGDTQYF. Here the CDR3 DNA reads TGCAGCGGAGATACGCAGTATTTT.

As concerns this clonotype: No DNA is shown, since the ends of the CDR3 on it are uncertain; the CDR3 is the one TCRdb lists. The genes are TRBV7-5 and TRBJ2-3; TRBD2 is the table's D call and was not checked against the DNA. TRBV7-5 constitutes a pseudogene. The CDR3 is 18 residues long, ends included. This CDR3 is CISVPAAQLAGVADTQYF.

This chain uses TRBV6-5 with TRBJ2-7, with D unresolved. The CDR3 is made up of 12 amino acids. Germline V gene lookup returns CDR1 MNHEY and CDR2 SVGAGI. V lost 6 bases and J 1 base, leaving 7 bases between the germline ends. The CDR3 nucleotides read TGTGCCAGCAGCCAAACATCCTACGAGCAGTACTTC. It specifies CASSQTSYEQYF.

V is TRBV20-1 and J is TRBJ2-3; the match to TRBD2 covers 13 bases. The V gene end was trimmed by 5 bases and the J gene end by 4 bases; junction bases not matched to a gene: 9. Germline V lookup: CDR1 DFQATT, CDR2 SNEGSKA (reference sequence). The CDR3 is 16 amino acids. The CDR3 coding sequence is TGCAGTGCTCGCTCGGGGACTAGCGGGGACCCAGATACGCAGTATTTT. As protein: CSARSGTSGDPDTQYF.

This clonotype has just one count. This rearrangement joins TRBV29-1 to TRBJ2-7; TRBD1 matches 7 bases. The CDR3 has 14 residues. The germline gives CDR1 SQVTM, CDR2 ANQGSEA. Trimming removed 1 base from V and 2 bases from J; junction bases left unmatched: 5. CDR3 residues: CSVEGQGVAYEQYF. CDR3 nucleotide sequence: TGCAGCGTTGAAGGCCAGGGGGTTGCCTACGAGCAGTACTTC.

The V call is TRBV4-1, the J call TRBJ1-2, with 7 positions matching TRBD1. The CDR3 sequence is 15 residues long. V gave up 3 bases and J gave up 2 bases; unmatched junction bases: 6. Germline V CDR1 and CDR2: MGHRA, YSYEKL. The DNA of the CDR3 is TGCGCCAGCAGCCACTGGGACAGTCTAAACTATGGCTACACCTTC. Its translation is CASSHWDSLNYGYTF.